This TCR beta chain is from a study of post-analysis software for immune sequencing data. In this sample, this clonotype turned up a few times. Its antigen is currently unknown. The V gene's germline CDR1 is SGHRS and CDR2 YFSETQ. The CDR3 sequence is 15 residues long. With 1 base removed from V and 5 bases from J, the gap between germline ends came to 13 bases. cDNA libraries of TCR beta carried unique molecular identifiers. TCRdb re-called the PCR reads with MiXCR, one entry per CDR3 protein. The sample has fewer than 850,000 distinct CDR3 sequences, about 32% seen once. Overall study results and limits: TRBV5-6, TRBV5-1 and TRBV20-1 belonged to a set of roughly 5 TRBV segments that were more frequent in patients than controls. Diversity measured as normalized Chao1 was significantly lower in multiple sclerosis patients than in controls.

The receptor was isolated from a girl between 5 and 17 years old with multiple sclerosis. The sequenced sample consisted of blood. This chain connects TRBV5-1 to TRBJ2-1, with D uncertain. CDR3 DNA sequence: TGCGCCAGCAGCTTGTTATCCCCGAGTAACAATGAGCAGTTCTTC. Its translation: CASSLLSPSNNEQFF.